This T cell receptor beta chain was identified during a study of graft-versus-host responses after intestinal transplantation. Findings of the study overall: Detection of GvH clones occurred in recipient marrow, and some had their first appearance in ileum or blood.

The germline CDR1 and CDR2 sequences are MGHRA and YSYEKL. CDR3 length: 15 residues. V was pared by 1 base and J by 4 bases, with 11 bases between. Some clones are missing from TCRdb's copy, which holds only in-frame ones; the method was immunoSEQ multiplex PCR. The sample has some 62,000 clones, 90% seen once. To note about this clone: No antigen is known for it.

The starting material was unstimulated CD8+ T cells sorted from spleen or lymph node cells, obtained before transplant. This receptor was obtained from a human donor who was the organ donor for an intestinal transplant. This chain uses TRBV4-1 with TRBJ1-5; D not resolved. In nucleotides, the CDR3 is TGCGCCAGCAGCCAAGTTATGGCGGAGAATCAGCCCCAGCATTTT. Its protein product is CASSQVMAENQPQHF.